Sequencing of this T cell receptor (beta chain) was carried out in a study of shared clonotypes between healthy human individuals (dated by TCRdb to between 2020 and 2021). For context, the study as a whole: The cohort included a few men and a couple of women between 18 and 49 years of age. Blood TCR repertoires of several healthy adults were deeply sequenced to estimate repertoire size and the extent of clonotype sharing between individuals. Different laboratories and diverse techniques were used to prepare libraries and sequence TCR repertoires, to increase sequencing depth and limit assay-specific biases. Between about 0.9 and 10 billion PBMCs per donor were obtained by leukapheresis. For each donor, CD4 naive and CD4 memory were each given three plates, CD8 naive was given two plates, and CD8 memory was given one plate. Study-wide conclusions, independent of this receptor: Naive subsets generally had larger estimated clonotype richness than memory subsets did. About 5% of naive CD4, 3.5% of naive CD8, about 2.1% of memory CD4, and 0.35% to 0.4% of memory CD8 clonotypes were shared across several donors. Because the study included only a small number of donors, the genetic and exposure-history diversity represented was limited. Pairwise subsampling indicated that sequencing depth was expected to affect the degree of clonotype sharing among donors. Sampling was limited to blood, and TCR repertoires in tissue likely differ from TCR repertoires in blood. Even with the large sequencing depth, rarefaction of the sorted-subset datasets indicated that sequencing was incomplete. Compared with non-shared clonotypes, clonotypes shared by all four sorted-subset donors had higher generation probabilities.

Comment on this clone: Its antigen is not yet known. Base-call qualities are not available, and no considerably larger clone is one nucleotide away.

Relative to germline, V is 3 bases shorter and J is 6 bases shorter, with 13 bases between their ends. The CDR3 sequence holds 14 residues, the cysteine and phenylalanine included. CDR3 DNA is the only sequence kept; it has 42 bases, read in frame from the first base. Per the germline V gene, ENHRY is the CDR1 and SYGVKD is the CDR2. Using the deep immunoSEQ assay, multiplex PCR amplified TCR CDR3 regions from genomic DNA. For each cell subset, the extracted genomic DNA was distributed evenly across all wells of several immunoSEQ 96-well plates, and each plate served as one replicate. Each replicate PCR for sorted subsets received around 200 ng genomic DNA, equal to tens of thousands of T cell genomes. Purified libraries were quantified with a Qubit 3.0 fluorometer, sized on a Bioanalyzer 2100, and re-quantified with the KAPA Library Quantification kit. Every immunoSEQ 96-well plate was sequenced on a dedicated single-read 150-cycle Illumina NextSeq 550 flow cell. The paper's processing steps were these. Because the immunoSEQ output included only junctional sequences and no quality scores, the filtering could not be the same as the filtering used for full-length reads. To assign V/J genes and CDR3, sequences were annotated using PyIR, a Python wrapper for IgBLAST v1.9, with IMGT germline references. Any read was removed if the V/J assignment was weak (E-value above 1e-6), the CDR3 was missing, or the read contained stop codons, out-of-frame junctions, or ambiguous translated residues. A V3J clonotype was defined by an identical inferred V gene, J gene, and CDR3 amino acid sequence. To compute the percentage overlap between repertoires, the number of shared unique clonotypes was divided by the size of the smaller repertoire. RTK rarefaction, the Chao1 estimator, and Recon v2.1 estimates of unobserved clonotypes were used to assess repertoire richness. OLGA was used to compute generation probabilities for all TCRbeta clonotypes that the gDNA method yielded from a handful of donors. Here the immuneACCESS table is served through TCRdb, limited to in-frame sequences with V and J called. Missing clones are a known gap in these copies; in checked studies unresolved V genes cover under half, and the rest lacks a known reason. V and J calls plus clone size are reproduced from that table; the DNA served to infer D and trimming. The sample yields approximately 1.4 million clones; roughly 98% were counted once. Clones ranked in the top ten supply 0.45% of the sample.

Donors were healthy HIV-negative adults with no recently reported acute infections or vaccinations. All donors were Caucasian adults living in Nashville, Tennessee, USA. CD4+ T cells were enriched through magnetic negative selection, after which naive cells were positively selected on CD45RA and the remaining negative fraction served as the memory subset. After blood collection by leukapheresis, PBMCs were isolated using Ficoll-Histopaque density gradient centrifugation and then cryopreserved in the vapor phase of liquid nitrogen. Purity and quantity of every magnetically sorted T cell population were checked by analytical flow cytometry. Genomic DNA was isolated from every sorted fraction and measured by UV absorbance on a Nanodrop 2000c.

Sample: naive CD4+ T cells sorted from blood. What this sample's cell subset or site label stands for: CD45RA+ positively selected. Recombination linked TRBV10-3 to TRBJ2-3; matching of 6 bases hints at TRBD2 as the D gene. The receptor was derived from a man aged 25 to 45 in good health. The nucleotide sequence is TGTGCCATCAGTGATAGGAGGGAAGAGGATACGCAGTATTTT. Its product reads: CAISDRREEDTQYF.